These 22 T cell receptor beta chains share one sample of origin, sequenced in a study of CD8 T cells in Susac syndrome. The authors reverse transcribed roughly 0.5 to 1 ug RNA with random hexamers. TCRdb processed the immunoSEQ multiplex PCR reads anew with MiXCR; each CDR3 protein has one entry. The table has about 300,000 distinct CDR3 sequences, about 88% seen once. Source material: CD8+ T cells from PBMCs. Receptor source: a human donor with multiple sclerosis.

The chain recombines TRBV27 with TRBJ2-1; 7 bases agree with TRBD1. Trimming at V came to 2 bases and at J to 0 bases, leaving 1 base not matched to a gene. Germline V lookup: CDR1 MNHEY, CDR2 SMNVEV (reference sequence). The CDR3 is made up of 15 amino acids. CDR3 nucleotides: TGTGCCAGCAGTTTAGGGACAGCCTCCTACAATGAGCAGTTCTTC. This translates into CASSLGTASYNEQFF.

The genes are TRBV11-1 and TRBJ2-1, with 7 bases identical to TRBD2. CDR3 length equals 14 residues. Germline CDR1 reads SGHAT; CDR2 reads FQDESV (reference sequence). The ends lost 4 bases at V and 5 bases at J; junction bases unmatched: 5. The CDR3 DNA is TGTGCCAGCAGCTCGTGGGACTACCACAATGAGCAGTTCTTC. It is translated as CASSSWDYHNEQFF.

V usage is TRBV20-1 and J usage is TRBJ1-1; D not resolved. Germline CDR1 reads DFQATT; CDR2 reads SNEGSKA (reference sequence). This CDR3 region has 13 residues. The V and J ends lost 0 bases and 4 bases respectively, with 9 bases between them. The CDR3 is CSAREPGSTEAFF. The CDR3, as DNA: TGCAGTGCTAGAGAGCCGGGGAGCACTGAAGCTTTCTTT.

This chain links TRBV5-1 with TRBJ2-5; D unclear. The CDR3 has 15 residues. V shed 7 bases and J shed 0 bases, with 16 bases lying between them. The germline V gene has CDR1 SGHRS and CDR2 YFSETQ. The CDR3 DNA reads as TGCGCCAGCTCCCGAGGTGCTGAAGACCAAGAGACCCAGTACTTC. Protein sequence: CASSRGAEDQETQYF. The whole variable domain, remainder taken from reference TRBV5-1 and TRBJ2-5, is KAGVTQTPRYLIKTRGQQVTLSCSPISGHRSVSWYQQTPGQGLQFLFEYFSETQRNKGNFPGRFSGRQFSNSRSEMNVSTLELGDSALYLCASSRGAEDQETQYFGPGTRLLVL.

CDR3 sequence reads: CASSEEDGAGADKETQYF. CDR3 in DNA: TGTGCCAGCAGTGAAGAAGACGGCGCGGGGGCGGATAAAGAGACCCAGTACTTC. The V and J genes are TRBV6-1 and TRBJ2-5; TRBD2 might be the D (7 bases). V lost 1 base, J lost 3 bases, and 21 bases lay in between. CDR3 length equals 18 residues. CDR1 is MNHNS, CDR2 SASEGT, per germline.

Only one count was recorded for this clonotype. The CDR3 DNA sequence: TGTGCCAGCAGCCCGGGACAGGGTTTTTCCTACGAGCAGTACTTC. Amino acid sequence: CASSPGQGFSYEQYF. J is TRBJ2-7 and V is TRBV28, with TRBD1 matching over 9 bases. The CDR3 is 15 residues long. Germline CDR1 reads MDHEN; CDR2 reads SYDVKM. V shed 6 bases and J 1 base; nucleotides not matched to a gene: 7.

The rearrangement links TRBV2 to TRBJ1-5, with TRBD1 matching over 7 bases. Germline assignment: CDR1 SNHLY and CDR2 FYNNEI. This CDR3 contains 17 residues. V shed 0 bases, J shed 3 bases, and the junction held 8 bases outside the gene matches. The CDR3: CASSEAMGTAYNQPQHF. The CDR3 nucleotides are TGTGCCAGCAGTGAAGCGATGGGGACAGCCTACAATCAGCCCCAGCATTTT.

The chain is built from TRBV20-1 and TRBJ1-5; tentatively, D is TRBD1 (5 bases). This CDR3 comprises 14 residues. Between the trimmed V and J ends, which lost 2 bases and 0 bases, there was a span of 8 bases. Germline CDR1 is DFQATT and CDR2 is SNEGSKA (reference sequence). The CDR3 sequence is CSARPQGSNQPQHF. The CDR3 nucleotides are TGCAGTGCTAGACCGCAGGGTAGCAATCAGCCCCAGCATTTT.

V is TRBV2 and J is TRBJ2-1; weak D call: TRBD1 (6 bases). Germline loops: CDR1 SNHLY, CDR2 FYNNEI. The V gene lost 6 bases and the J gene lost 6 bases, with 15 bases spanning the gap. The CDR3 is 14 amino acids. The DNA of the CDR3 is TGTGCCAGCAGGACTGGACAGTTCCCCAATGAGCAGTTCTTC. Translating it yields CASRTGQFPNEQFF.

This chain links TRBV4-2 with TRBJ1-2; 10 positions agree with TRBD1. The CDR3 covers 16 residues. Trimming took 1 base from V and 4 from J; bases not matched to a gene: 6. Per the germline V gene, CDR1 is LGHNA and CDR2 is YNFKEQ. CDR3 region: CASSQGGQGQIYGYTF. The CDR3 DNA sequence: TGTGCCAGCAGCCAAGGGGGACAGGGGCAGATCTATGGCTACACCTTC.

This clonotype is a singleton in its sample. The V call is TRBV6-2 or TRBV6-3, the J call TRBJ2-7; 8 positions match TRBD2. The CDR3 consists of 16 residues. Germline CDR1 and CDR2: MNHEY and SVGEGT. V shed 3 bases and J 1 base; nucleotides not matched to a gene: 8. The CDR3 loop is CASSYGGLVQSYEQYF. The CDR3 nucleotides read TGTGCCAGCAGTTATGGGGGACTAGTACAATCCTACGAGCAGTACTTC.

Regarding this clonotype: A much larger clone lies a single base off, so this may be a read error. The V call is TRBV27, the J call TRBJ2-7; 9 bases align to TRBD2. After removal of 2 bases from V and 7 bases from J, the junction contained 9 bases not matched to a gene. Germline loops: CDR1 MNHEY, CDR2 SMNVEV (reference sequence). CDR3 length: 15 amino acids. CDR3 sequence (DNA): TGTGCCAGCAGTTTACGTAGCGGGAGTACGACTGAGCAGTACTTC. Amino acid sequence: CASSLRSGSTTEQYF.

This sequence joins TRBV12-3 or TRBV12-4 and TRBJ2-3; D remains unclear. Trimming stripped 6 bases from V and 6 bases from J, with 7 bases between. This CDR3 has 11 amino acids. CDR3 coding DNA: TGTGCCAGCAGCAGCATGGATACGCAGTATTTT. Amino acids: CASSSMDTQYF.

The rearrangement joins TRBV27 to TRBJ2-3, with TRBD1 identical over 9 bases. Germline CDR1 reads MNHEY; CDR2 reads SMNVEV (reference sequence). V dropped 2 bases and J dropped 3; count of bases not matched to a gene: 0. This CDR3 region has 14 residues. The CDR3 is CASSLDRGTDTQYF. DNA for the CDR3: TGTGCCAGCAGTTTAGACAGGGGGACAGATACGCAGTATTTT.

The chain is built from TRBV4-1 and TRBJ2-1; possible D gene TRBD1, 6 bases. The CDR3 contains 16 residues. V was trimmed by 0 bases and J by 4 bases, leaving 13 bases between them. Germline V gene lookup returns CDR1 MGHRA and CDR2 YSYEKL. The CDR3 here is CASSQERTDFYNEQFF. The DNA of the CDR3 is TGCGCCAGCAGCCAAGAAAGGACAGATTTTTACAATGAGCAGTTCTTC.

This chain uses TRBV7-9 with TRBJ2-1, with a tentative D call TRBD1 (6 bases). This CDR3 contains 15 residues. V lost 1 base and J 9 bases, leaving 16 bases between the germline ends. Germline values: CDR1 SEHNR, CDR2 FQNEAQ (reference sequence). CDR3 loop: CASSLEGGQKGEQFF. The CDR3 coding sequence is TGTGCCAGCAGCTTAGAGGGTGGACAGAAGGGTGAGCAGTTCTTC.

CDR3 residues: CASSSGAVSYNEQFF. The CDR3 DNA is TGTGCCAGCAGTTCAGGAGCGGTCTCCTACAATGAGCAGTTCTTC. The chain recombines TRBV27 with TRBJ2-1; the D gene is possibly TRBD2 (5 bases). CDR3 size: 15 residues. Germline CDR1 reads MNHEY; CDR2 reads SMNVEV (reference sequence). Between the trimmed V and J ends, which lost 4 bases and 0 bases, there was a span of 10 bases.

This chain links TRBV30 with TRBJ1-5; no reliable D call. The CDR3 has 13 residues. CDR1 is GTSNPN and CDR2 is SVGIG in the germline V gene (reference sequence). V was pared by 2 bases and J by 0 bases, with 5 bases between. The CDR3 is CAWSPNSNQPQHF. In DNA form, the CDR3 reads TGTGCCTGGAGTCCCAATAGCAATCAGCCCCAGCATTTT.

J is TRBJ2-5 and V is TRBV18; D is ambiguous. The V end lost 3 bases, the J end lost 9 bases, and 8 bases lay between the germline ends. This CDR3 has 11 amino acids. Per the germline V gene, CDR1 is KGHSH and CDR2 is LQKENI. CDR3 sequence reads: CASSPRRAQYF. The CDR3 coding sequence is TGTGCCAGCTCACCCAGACGGGCCCAGTACTTC. Variable domain in full (rest from reference TRBV18 and TRBJ2-5): NAGVMQNPRHLVRRRGQEARLRCSPMKGHSHVYWYRQLPEEGLKFMVYLQKENIIDESGMPKERFSAEFPKEGPSILRIQQVVRGDSAAYFCASSPRRAQYFGPGTRLLVL.

This chain connects TRBV7-9 to TRBJ1-2; 7 bases are shared with TRBD1. Germline-derived CDR1 and CDR2 are SEHNR and FQNEAQ (reference sequence). CDR3 length: 14 residues. V shed 1 base and J 4 bases; nucleotides not matched to a gene: 3. CDR3 residues: CASSLEQGIYGYTF. CDR3 DNA: TGTGCCAGCAGCTTAGAACAGGGGATCTATGGCTACACCTTC.

This chain connects TRBV4-2 to TRBJ1-1; D not resolved. CDR1 and CDR2 (germline): LGHNA, YNFKEQ. CDR3 size: 16 residues. V lost 6 bases and J lost 2, with 19 bases in between. The CDR3 here is CASSPVGDAFNTEAFF. The CDR3 DNA reads TGTGCCAGCAGTCCAGTGGGAGACGCCTTTAACACTGAAGCTTTCTTT.

The chain recombines TRBV27 with TRBJ1-5, with D perhaps matching TRBD1 (5 bases). Germline lookup yields CDR1 MNHEY and CDR2 SMNVEV (reference sequence). The V end lost 7 bases, the J end lost 1 base, and 20 bases lay between the germline ends. There are 17 residues in the CDR3. CDR3 DNA sequence: TGTGCCAGCACCCTCCCTCCGGGGGGTCAGAGCAATCAGCCCCAGCATTTT. The encoded protein is CASTLPPGGQSNQPQHF.